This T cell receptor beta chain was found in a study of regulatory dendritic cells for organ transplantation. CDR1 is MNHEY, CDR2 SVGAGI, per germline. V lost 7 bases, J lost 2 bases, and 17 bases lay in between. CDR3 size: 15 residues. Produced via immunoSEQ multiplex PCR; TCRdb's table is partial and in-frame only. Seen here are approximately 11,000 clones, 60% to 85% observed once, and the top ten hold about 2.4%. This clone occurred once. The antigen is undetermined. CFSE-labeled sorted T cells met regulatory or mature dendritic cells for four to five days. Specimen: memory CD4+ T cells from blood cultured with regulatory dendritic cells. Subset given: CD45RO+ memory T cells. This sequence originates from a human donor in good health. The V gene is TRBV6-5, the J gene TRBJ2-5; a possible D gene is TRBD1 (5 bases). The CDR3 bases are TGTGCCAGCACCCGGACGAGACAGAAACAAGAGACCCAGTACTTC. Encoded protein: CASTRTRQKQETQYF.